This T cell receptor beta chain was sequenced for a study of blood T cell repertoires in COVID-19 (TCRdb year 2020). Study-level background: Samples from collaborators originated in the United States, Italy and Spain and spanned both the acute and convalescent phases of COVID-19. Subjects who had been exposed to COVID-19, were actively infected with it, or had recovered from it provided the deeply sampled blood TCRbeta repertoires that made up the dataset. The repertoires were made available in a free public database intended to serve as a resource for research on the immune response to SARS-CoV-2. Where HLA class I and class II types were available, the types were taken from metadata supplied by the sample provider, not from assay-based typing. The sample metadata nearly always contained a de-identified subject ID, COVID-19 status, age in years and sex. Samples were obtained from the ongoing ImmuneRACE study (first 160 participants) and from about 1,300 subjects provided by 6 global collaborators. The material from the prospective study consisted of cDNA or gDNA derived from T cells, B-cell-depleted T cells, or PBMCs. Results the study describes overall, beyond this receptor: Clinical and demographic metadata were provided uncurated, with the amount varying by source and participant.

In the prospective study, participants were 18 to 89 years old, resided in around 25 geographic areas of the United States, and were enrolled through a virtual design. Cohort assignment in the prospective study relied on participant-reported clinical history from a screening survey and a study questionnaire. Recovered participants in ImmuneRACE Cohort 3 were defined by two consecutive negative NP/OP PCR tests, clearance by a healthcare professional, or resolution of symptoms. In the prospective study, mobile phlebotomists collected whole blood, serum and a nasopharyngeal or oropharyngeal swab from each participant. Participants in the prospective study had the option to provide additional blood draws and questionnaires over an approximately 2-month period. Before DNA extraction, blood samples from the prospective study were shipped at room temperature or frozen. TCRbeta CDR3 regions were amplified from genomic DNA using the immunoSEQ Assay, a bias-controlled multiplex PCR. Per the authors' processing: Nucleated cell counts per sample were estimated from amplification of reference gene primers within the assay. To quantify the absolute abundance of each unique TCRbeta CDR3 rearrangement, sequence reads were collapsed and filtered. For each sample, productive Simpson clonality was calculated by taking the square root of Simpson's diversity index across productive rearrangements. What TCRdb holds here is the immuneACCESS table cut down to in-frame rearrangements. Part of the clones is not present; checked against another copy, under half of the missing clones reflect an unresolved V gene, and the others are unexplained. V and J calls and clone size are copied from that table; D and trimming were computed from the DNA. In all, the sample holds under 200,000 clones, and roughly 90% of those were seen once. Roughly 8.1% of the sample belongs to the ten largest clones.

This clone was observed a single time. Its antigen remains unidentified. No base-level quality is on record; no much larger clone is a single base apart. A distance of 13 bases separates the germline ends of V and J, which lose 1 base and 6 bases respectively. Reading the germline V gene gives CDR1 MNHNS and CDR2 SASEGT. The CDR3 goes from the cysteine to the phenylalanine over 15 residues. Of the read, only the CDR3 DNA is kept; its 45 bases are in frame from base 1. The specimen sequenced was PBMCs or T cells enriched from blood (not recorded which). The rearranged chain carries TRBV6-1 and TRBJ2-1; a weak D assignment points to TRBD2 (5 bases agree). The clonotype was recovered from a woman aged 18-35 years who had recovered from COVID-19. In nucleotides, the sequence is TGTGCCAGCAGTGAAGGCGAGGGTATGACCAATGAGCAGTTCTTC. This codes for CASSEGEGMTNEQFF.